Detailed here is one T cell receptor (beta chain). Its specificity is not known. Each CDR3 protein gets one entry after TCRdb re-called the 5' RACE reads with MiXCR. The sample consists of 180,000 or so distinct CDR3 sequences, around a tenth of them appearing once. The V gene lost 8 bases and the J gene lost 9 bases, with 11 bases spanning the gap. Germline V gene data show CDR1 as MNHEY and CDR2 as SVGEGT. This CDR3 region has 11 residues. The data were obtained in a study of T-cell memory formation after mild COVID-19. Study-wide findings and caveats: Second-wave clones reaching peak frequency on day 37 lacked confirmed SARS-CoV-2 specificity.

The sequence was obtained from a man between 18 and 29 years old who had mild COVID-19 (a few samples of this study predate the infection). Cell type and time point are not known. The chain recombines TRBV6-2 or TRBV6-3 with TRBJ2-1; D might be TRBD2 (6 bases). Material for sequencing was PBMCs or a T cell subset sorted from them (not recorded which). The DNA of the CDR3 is TGTGCCAGCGGATTGGGGGGTGAGCAGTTCTTC. It yields the protein CASGLGGEQFF.